This TCR beta chain was found in a study of T-cell reconstitution after alpha-beta-depleted transplantation in children. Using unique molecular identifiers, the investigators prepared the TCRbeta library. Each CDR3 protein is one row after TCRdb ran MiXCR on the PCR reads. The table lists some 140,000 distinct CDR3 sequences, roughly 10% of them singletons, with 24% in the top ten. The V gene's germline CDR1 is MNHEY and CDR2 SMNVEV (reference sequence). The CDR3 runs to 18 residues. V trimming: 3 bases; J trimming: 4 bases; junction bases outside the gene matches: 13. The gene calls are TRBV27 and TRBJ2-1; TRBD1 matches 9 bases. The receptor's source is a girl less than two years old who had a stem cell transplant for combined immunodeficiency, so the T cells may come from the graft donor. The sample here was PBMCs, mostly from graft donor cells, taken 180 days after TCRalphabeta/CD19-depleted stem cell transplant. CDR3: CASSFLSAETGGYNEQFF. CDR3 sequence (DNA): TGTGCCAGCAGTTTCCTTAGCGCGGAGACAGGGGGTTACAATGAGCAGTTCTTC.